The sequence of this TCR beta chain was determined in a study of shared clonotypes between healthy human individuals. The V gene lost 3 bases and the J gene lost 2 bases, with 16 bases spanning the gap. This CDR3 region has 16 residues. CDR1 and CDR2 (germline): SGHRS, YFSETQ. This clone was seen more than once but under ten times. The donors were adults (healthy and HIV-negative) with no recent acute infections or vaccinations. Some clones are missing from TCRdb's copy, which holds only in-frame ones; the method was immunoSEQ multiplex PCR. The profile shows roughly 96,000 clones, less than 60% of them singletons.

This receptor was taken from a woman between 35 and 50 years old in good health. Some clones in this sample may be carry-over from other donors' samples. The J gene is TRBJ2-3, the V gene TRBV5-1, with D possibly being TRBD2 (6 bases). Sample: PBMCs. The CDR3 reads CASSSGLTDYTDTQYF. CDR3 bases: TGCGCCAGCAGCTCGGGACTTACGGACTACACAGATACGCAGTATTTT.